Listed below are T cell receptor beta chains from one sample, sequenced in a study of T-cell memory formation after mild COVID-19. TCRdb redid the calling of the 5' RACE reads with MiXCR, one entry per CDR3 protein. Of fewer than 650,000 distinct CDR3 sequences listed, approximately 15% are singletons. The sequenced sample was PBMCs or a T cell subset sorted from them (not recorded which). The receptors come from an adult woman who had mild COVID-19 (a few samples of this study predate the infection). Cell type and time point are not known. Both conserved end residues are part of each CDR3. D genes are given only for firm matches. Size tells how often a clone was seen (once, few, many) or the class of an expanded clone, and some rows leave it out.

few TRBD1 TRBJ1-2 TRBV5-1 TGTGCCAGCAGGCCGACAGGGAACTATGGCTACACCTTC CASRPTGNYGYTF
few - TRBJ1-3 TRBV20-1 TGCAGTGCTAGAGGCGGCGGGGCTGGAAACACCATATATTTT CSARGGGAGNTIYF
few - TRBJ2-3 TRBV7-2 TGTGCAGAAAAGGGGGGGAGCTCGGATACGCAGTATTTT CAEKGGSSDTQYF
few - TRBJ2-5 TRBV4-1 TGCGCCAGCAGCCAAGATGAAGAGACCCAGTACTTC CASSQDEETQYF
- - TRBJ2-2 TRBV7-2 TGTGCCAGCAGCTTTAGCGGAAAGAACACCGGGGAGCTGTTTTTT CASSFSGKNTGELFF
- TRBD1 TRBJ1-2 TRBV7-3 TGTGCCAGCAGCCCGGGACAGGGAAGAGGCTACACCTTC CASSPGQGRGYTF
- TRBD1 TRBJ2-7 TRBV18 TGTGCCAGCACCCGGGACAGAACCTACGAGCAGTACTTC CASTRDRTYEQYF
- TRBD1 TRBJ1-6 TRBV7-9 TGTGCCAGCAGCCCCGGGGACAGGAGCTCCTATAATTCACCCCTCCACTTT CASSPGDRSSYNSPLHF
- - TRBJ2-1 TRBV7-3 TGTGCCAGCAGCCTGCGGACCCCACCGGATGAGCAGTTCTTC CASSLRTPPDEQFF
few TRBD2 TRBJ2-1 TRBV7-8 TGTGCCAGCAGCAGCTTAACCCGGGCTCTAGCGGGAGGGAATGAGCAGTTCTTC CASSSLTRALAGGNEQFF
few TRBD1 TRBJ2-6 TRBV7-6 TGTGCCAGCAGCTGGCCCCGACAGGGCGACTCTGGGGCCAACGTCCTGACTTTC CASSWPRQGDSGANVLTF
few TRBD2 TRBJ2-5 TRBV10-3 TGTGCCATGTTAATACTAGCGCAAGAGACCCAGTACTTC CAMLILAQETQYF
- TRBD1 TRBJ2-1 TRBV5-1 TGCGCCAGCAGCTTGAAGGGACAGGGGAGCAATTACAATGAGCAGTTCTTC CASSLKGQGSNYNEQFF
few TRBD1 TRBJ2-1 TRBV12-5 TGTGCTAGTGGTTTGCTGGCTCTAGGACAGGGCACTAACTCGGCGCAGTTCTTC CASGLLALGQGTNSAQFF
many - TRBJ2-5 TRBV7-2 TGTGCCAGCAGCCATGCAGGGCAGGGAGAGACCCAGTACTTC CASSHAGQGETQYF
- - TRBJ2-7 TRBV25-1 TGTGCCAGCAGTGTTGGAGGGGAGAGCTCCTACGAGCAGTACTTC CASSVGGESSYEQYF
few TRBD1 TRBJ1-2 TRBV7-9 TGTGCCAGCAGCTCCCCGGGACAGGGGGAATATGGCTACACCTTC CASSSPGQGEYGYTF
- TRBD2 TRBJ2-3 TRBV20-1 TGCAGTGCTTTAGCGGGACCTAGCACAGATACGCAGTATTTT CSALAGPSTDTQYF
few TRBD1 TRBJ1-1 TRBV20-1 TGCAGTGCTAGAGATCTGTTAGACAGGGGAGTCACTGAAGCTTTCTTT CSARDLLDRGVTEAFF
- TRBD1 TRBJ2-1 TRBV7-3 TGTGCCAGCAGCTTTTCAGACAGGGCTTTCAATGAGCAGTTCTTC CASSFSDRAFNEQFF
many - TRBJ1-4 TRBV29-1 TGCAGCGTTGGGGATGAAAAACTGTTTTTT CSVGDEKLFF
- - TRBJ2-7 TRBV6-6 TGTGCCAGCACCCGGGGAGCAAGCGAGCAGTACTTC CASTRGASEQYF
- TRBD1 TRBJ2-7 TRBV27 TGTGCCAGCAGTTTCCGGACAGGGGTCTTCGAGCAGTACTTC CASSFRTGVFEQYF
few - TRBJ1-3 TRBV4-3 TGCGCCAGCAGGGACGAGTACTCTGGAAACACCATATATTTT CASRDEYSGNTIYF
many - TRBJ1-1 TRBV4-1 TGCGCCAGCAGCCAAGAGGGGGTAATGAAGACTGAAGCTTTCTTT CASSQEGVMKTEAFF
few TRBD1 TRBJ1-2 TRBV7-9 TGTGCCAGCAGTAACAGGGGATACTATGGCTACACCTTC CASSNRGYYGYTF
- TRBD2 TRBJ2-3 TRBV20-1 TGCAGTGCTAGAGAAGCGGCGGGGGGAAGAAAGTCAGATACGCAGTATTTT CSAREAAGGRKSDTQYF